This note documents a single TCR beta chain sequence. Its antigen specificity is not known. No much larger clone is present one base from it, and per-base qualities are unavailable. This entry is derived from a study of cytomegalovirus exposure and HLA in healthy donors (dated by TCRdb to the late 2010s). Regarding the study in general: An earlier analysis of several hundred of the donors reported about 300 Gb of sequence data and around 100 million unique TCR beta sequences obtained from around 180 million T cells. Among the roughly 370 genotyped donors, approximately 82% belonged to the genetic ancestry cluster associated with self-reported Caucasian donors. In the later analysis, no new phenotypic data were used to find candidate immune exposures; instead, reliance was placed on TCR beta sequences and their occurrence across donors. An earlier analysis of around 540 of the donors applied high-throughput TCR beta sequencing to assess whether each TCR beta V gene segment acted as functional or pseudogenic. Every discovery cohort repertoire had been produced on one sequencing platform. To predict cytomegalovirus infection status, the study brought together high-throughput TCR immunosequencing, statistical association of individual TCRs with disease status, and machine learning. Using immunosequencing, the study profiled T cell repertoires from roughly 650 subjects and related those repertoires to cytomegalovirus serostatus. HLA typing covered class I and class II loci at four-digit resolution. A later genetic analysis used genome-wide SNP genotypes for about 65% of the roughly 700 donors, treating that subset as a discovery cohort. To study patterns of TCR occurrence, a later analysis re-analyzed previously published TCR beta repertoires from 650 to 750 donors and added high-resolution HLA genotyping. Roughly 300 gigabases of sequencing data and roughly 90 million unique TCR sequences were included in an early release covering about 700 HLA-typed donors. Donor age, sex, ethnicity and CMV serostatus were compiled alongside the repertoire data. Typing coverage differed by locus: A, B, C, DRB1 and DQB1 were typed in about 629-640 donors, DQA1 in roughly 500, DPA1 in around 610, and DPB1 in just under 490. Along with the approximately 650-subject first cohort, a separate validation cohort of more than 90 different subjects was used. The aim of the study was to test whether cataloging public T cell receptors could identify signatures of past pathogen exposure. About five DR-DQ haplotypes were treated as single units for association and clustering because of strong linkage in the cohort. Among roughly 400 genotyped donors of the cohort, an average of roughly 230,000 unique TCR beta nucleotide sequences was sequenced per donor, of which roughly 17% were non-productive.

The cohort was made up of around 720 healthy bone marrow donors. At the time of sampling, every cohort member was nominally healthy, though immune exposures that went unrecorded were likely present. The donor tested CMV seronegative, placing the donor among the 350 to 400 seronegative members of the cohort. Each donor provided a peripheral blood sample, and peripheral blood mononuclear cells were used for TCR beta sequencing. The Qiagen DNeasy Blood Extraction Kit was used to extract genomic DNA from the blood cell samples. Libraries came from the immunoSEQ multiplex PCR assay. For the multiplex PCR, a mixture combining 60 forward primers for TCR Vbeta segments and 13 reverse primers for TCR Jbeta segments was used. The CDR3 region of rearranged TCR beta genes was amplified from genomic DNA with a multiplex PCR assay. The amplified TCR beta libraries were sequenced on the Illumina HiSeq System as 87-base-pair reads. The original methods were these. Across the 640 or so repertoires, a later analysis counted approximately 75 million unique TCR beta chains, roughly 11 million of which were shared by at least two donors. A nearest-neighbor algorithm error-corrected the raw reads and collapsed the reads into unique sequences, merging closely related sequences to remove PCR and sequencing errors. To assign V, D and J gene segments, CDR3 sequences were aligned to IMGT reference sequences. For a sequence to be retained, a match of at least six nucleotides was required to both a V gene segment and a J gene segment. Rearrangements were called productive when the CDR3 lacked stop codons and stayed in frame with V and J; all others were non-productive. Following IMGT convention, CDR3 was defined as the stretch from the second conserved V-encoded cysteine up to the conserved J-encoded phenylalanine. Sequences without an unambiguous match to a single V gene segment were excluded from the earlier analysis of approximately 560 of the donors. In an earlier analysis of some 590 of the donors, a V segment was called functional when productive rearrangements were above 56.7%, and segregating when the standard deviation between donors exceeded 5%. A statistical classification framework was built to diagnose cytomegalovirus status from the catalog of TCR beta chain sequences. A later analysis assigned V and J genes by comparing TCR nucleotide sequences with IMGT/GENE-DB human TR gene sequences. Using the TCRdist pipeline, a later analysis assigned CDR3 sequences along with most-parsimonious VDJ recombination scenarios. In a later analysis, each TCR beta chain was defined by its CDR3 amino acid sequence together with its V-gene family, and reads lacking a unique V-gene family were excluded. To address suspected cross-contamination and a sequencing artifact, a later analysis removed several hundred highly shared, low-generation-probability nucleotide sequences. In a later analysis, a clonal expansion index was calculated for each public chain from normalized within-repertoire ranks of inferred template counts. In a later analysis, generation probabilities were computed with a VDJ recombination model fitted to out-of-frame rearrangements, and the resulting probabilities were checked against IGoR. Hypergeometric tests were used in a later analysis to score TCR-TCR, TCR-HLA and TCR-CMV co-occurrence, with a repertoire-size bias correction applied to the TCR pairs. To estimate false discovery rates, a later analysis permuted the HLA or CMV assignments 20 times. In a later analysis, co-occurring TCRs were grouped with DBSCAN, and TCRdist sequence similarity was added when clustering was performed within HLA-allele-positive subsets. For co-occurrence clustering, repertoires with fewer than 30,000 or more than 120,000 public chains were excluded, along with five repertoires with anomalous nucleotide sharing. TCRdb provides this immuneACCESS table in a form limited to in-frame rearrangements. Some clones are lacking; in checked studies, under half of them reflect an unresolved V gene, and why the rest are absent is not known. That table gives V, J and clone size, and the DNA gave D and trimming. This sample holds 130,000 to 150,000 clones; over 60% were observed only once. About 2% of the sample lies in the top ten.

Study-level results and caveats: A later analysis found that most CMV-associated TCR beta chains appeared HLA-restricted, with HLA associations seemingly driven largely by CMV exposure. An association between a missense DCLRE1C variant and V-gene and J-gene trimming of TCR beta chains was found in a later genetic analysis and replicated in an independent cohort. Because counts were too low, under 20 rarely observed V segments, including chromosome 9 orphons, were left out of the earlier analysis of over 550 of the donors. Compared with the 666-donor mean, donors in an Asian-associated ancestry cluster had fewer N-insertions in productive TCRs, according to a later genetic analysis. For the cohort, immune exposure information was limited to CMV serostatus. The sequencing pipeline was judged likely to have produced a cluster of highly shared sequence variants as a technical artifact. In vitro tests confirmed that a few of the cytomegalovirus-associated TCR beta chains recognize cytomegalovirus antigens. The authors suggested that the approach could potentially be extended to other disease states and immunological phenotypes. Only TCR beta chains were sequenced in this cohort, and the absence of alpha or paired-chain data limited detectable features. Sequencing depth was assumed to be roughly uniform across donors in the presence/absence analyses, though that assumption may not hold. Because HLA typing was missing for some donors at each locus, association tests included only the typed subset. A later analysis associated 16,951 TCR beta sequences with specific HLA alleles at a false discovery rate of 0.05. A later analysis reported that several top co-occurrence clusters appeared linked to parvovirus B19, influenza, CMV and Epstein-Barr virus. Most TCR sequences were observed very rarely across donors, whereas some public TCRs were present in many individuals. In an earlier analysis of 587 of the donors, most TCR beta V segments appeared in productive rearrangements about 87% or about 30% of the time, broadly matching IMGT annotations. In a later analysis, TCR association rates were found to vary across HLA loci, with the most associated TCRs seen for DRB1 alleles and the fewest for HLA-C alleles. A later analysis found that HLA-associated TCR beta chains were more clonally expanded and had lower generation probabilities than equally common non-associated chains. Assigning TCR associations to individual alleles was difficult when HLA alleles, especially DR and DQ, strongly co-occurred. A further reported finding was that TCR beta sequences accurately predicted the HLA-A and HLA-B alleles for most subjects in the first cohort. Correlated functional status among segregating V segments might be attributable to linkage disequilibrium, but an unknown experimental factor could not be ruled out. In both the original and validation cohorts, the classifier was reported to diagnose cytomegalovirus status with high specificity and sensitivity. In the study, 164 TCR beta chains were listed as associated with cytomegalovirus.

Sequencing was carried out using PBMCs. The receptor was isolated from a woman aged 35 to 49 in good health and CMV-seronegative.

The DNA reads TGTGCCAGCAGGCCACTCGCGGGGGGGCTCAATGAGCAGTTCTTC. Its product reads: CASRPLAGGLNEQFF. The rearrangement combines TRBV13 with TRBJ2-1; the junction holds 9 bases that match TRBD2. Based on the germline V gene (reference sequence), the CDR1 and CDR2 sequences are PRHDT and FYEKMQ. V loses 6 bases at its end and J loses 6 bases; junction bases beyond the gene matches: 9. The CDR3 runs 15 residues from the cysteine to the phenylalanine. Of all the DNA, just the CDR3 is kept, 45 bases in frame from base 1.